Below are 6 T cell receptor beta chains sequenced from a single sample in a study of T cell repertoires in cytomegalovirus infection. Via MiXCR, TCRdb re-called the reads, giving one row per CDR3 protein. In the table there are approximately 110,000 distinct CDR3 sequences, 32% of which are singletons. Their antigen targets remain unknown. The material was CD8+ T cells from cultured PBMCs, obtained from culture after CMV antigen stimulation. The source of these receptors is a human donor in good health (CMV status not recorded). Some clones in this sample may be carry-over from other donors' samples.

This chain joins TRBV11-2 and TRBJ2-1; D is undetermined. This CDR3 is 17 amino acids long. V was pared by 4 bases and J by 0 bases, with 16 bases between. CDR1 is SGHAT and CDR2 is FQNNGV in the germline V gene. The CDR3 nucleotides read TGTGCCAGCAGCTCCGCTTTAGGAGATAGCTCCTACAATGAGCAGTTCTTC. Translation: CASSSALGDSSYNEQFF.

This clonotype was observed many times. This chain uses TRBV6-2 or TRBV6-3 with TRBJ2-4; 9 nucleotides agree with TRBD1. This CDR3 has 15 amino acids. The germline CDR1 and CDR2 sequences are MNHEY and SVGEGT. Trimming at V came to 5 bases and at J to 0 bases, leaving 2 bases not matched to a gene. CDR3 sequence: CASSTDRGAKNIQYF. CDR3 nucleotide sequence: TGTGCCAGCAGTACGGACAGGGGAGCCAAAAACATTCAGTACTTC.

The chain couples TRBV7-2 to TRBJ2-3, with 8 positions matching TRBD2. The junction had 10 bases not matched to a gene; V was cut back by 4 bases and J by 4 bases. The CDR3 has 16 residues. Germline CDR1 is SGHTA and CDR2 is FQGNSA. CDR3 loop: CASSSLGGASADTQYF. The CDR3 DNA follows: TGTGCCAGCAGCTCCCTCGGGGGGGCCTCCGCAGATACGCAGTATTTT.

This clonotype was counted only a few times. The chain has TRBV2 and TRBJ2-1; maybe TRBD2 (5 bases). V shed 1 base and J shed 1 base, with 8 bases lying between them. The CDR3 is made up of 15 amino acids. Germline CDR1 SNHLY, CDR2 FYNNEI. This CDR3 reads CASSEGELSYNEQFF. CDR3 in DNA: TGTGCCAGCAGTGAAGGGGAGTTGTCCTACAATGAGCAGTTCTTC.

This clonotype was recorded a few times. The CDR3 protein is CASSLGLRGGSYEQYF. Here the CDR3 DNA reads TGTGCCAGCAGTCTTGGGCTTCGGGGGGGGTCTTACGAGCAGTACTTC. This chain links TRBV27 with TRBJ2-7; 8 bases map to TRBD2. The CDR3 runs to 16 residues. The germline CDR1 and CDR2 sequences are MNHEY and SMNVEV (reference sequence). V shed 5 bases and J 4 bases; nucleotides not matched to a gene: 13.

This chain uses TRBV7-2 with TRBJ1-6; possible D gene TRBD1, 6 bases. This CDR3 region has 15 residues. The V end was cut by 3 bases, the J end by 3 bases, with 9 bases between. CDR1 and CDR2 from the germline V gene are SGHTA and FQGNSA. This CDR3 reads CASSFRGGYNSPLHF. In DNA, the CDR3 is TGTGCCAGCAGCTTCAGGGGAGGCTATAATTCACCCCTCCACTTT.